This paragraph covers one TCR beta chain sequence. Antigen: not known. PCR used 60 Vbeta primers and 13 Jbeta primers. Data came from immunoSEQ multiplex PCR; TCRdb stores just in-frame clones and leaves some out. Among about 170,000 clones listed, 80% to 90% were seen once. This sample was included in a study of cytomegalovirus exposure and HLA in healthy donors. Study background: An early data release held some 85 million unique TCRs from HLA-typed donors.

Whole-study findings and limits: Several of the most significant clusters were apparently associated with common viral pathogens in a later analysis.

Germline V gene lookup returns CDR1 LNHNV and CDR2 YYDKDF (reference sequence). Trimming shortened V by 1 base and J by 2 bases, and 14 bases separated the two germline ends. The CDR3 runs 17 residues. When sampled, the donors appeared nominally healthy, though they likely had unrecorded immune exposures. Sequencing used PBMCs. The rearrangement joins TRBV15 to TRBJ2-2; possible D gene TRBD2, 6 bases. This receptor was obtained from a man aged 25 to 40 in good health and CMV-seropositive. The CDR3 DNA sequence: TGTGCCACCAGCAGAGGGATTAGCGGTCCAAACACCGGGGAGCTGTTTTTT. Encoded protein: CATSRGISGPNTGELFF.